A selection of T cell receptor beta chains follows, all from one sample in a study of CD8 T cells in Susac syndrome. TCRdb ran MiXCR on the immunoSEQ multiplex PCR reads and lists one entry per CDR3 protein. The table records nearly 200,000 distinct CDR3 sequences, roughly 96% of them present only once. Sequencing was carried out using CD4+ T cells from PBMCs. These receptors all come from a human donor with multiple sclerosis. The CDR3 runs from the conserved cysteine through the conserved F or W. Fields, in order: J gene, V gene, clone size, D gene, CDR3 DNA, CDR3 protein. The D gene is left open where the match is weak. The size of a clone is reported for some rows only, either as once, few or many, or as a class for expanded clones.

TRBJ2-7,TRBV9,NA,NA,TGTGCCAGCAGCGCTTCAGCTTTATCCTACGAGCAGTACTTC,CASSASALSYEQYF
TRBJ1-1,TRBV20-1,NA,NA,TGCAGTGCAACCGGGACCACAGGAGCTTTCTTT,CSATGTTGAFF
TRBJ1-2,TRBV29-1,NA,TRBD1,TGCAGCGTTGAAGCGGGGAACAGGGGGGGCTATGGCTACACCTTC,CSVEAGNRGGYGYTF
TRBJ1-5,TRBV30,NA,NA,TGTGCCTGGAGGCGACAGAATAGCAATCAGCCCCAGCATTTT,CAWRRQNSNQPQHF
TRBJ2-1,TRBV30,once,NA,TGTGCCTGGAGCAGGGGCCTCGTCGAGCAGTTCTTC,CAWSRGLVEQFF
TRBJ2-7,TRBV13,NA,TRBD2,TGTGCCAGCAGCTCTGTATGGACTAGCGATTACGAGCAGTACTTC,CASSSVWTSDYEQYF
TRBJ2-1,TRBV7-9,NA,TRBD2,TGTGCCAGCACCCTGGGGACTAGCCGCGTGCGGCAGTTCTTC,CASTLGTSRVRQFF
TRBJ2-7,TRBV18,NA,NA,TGTGCCAGCTCACCACAGCAGGGAGACTACGAGCAGTACTTC,CASSPQQGDYEQYF
TRBJ1-2,TRBV3-1,NA,NA,TGTGCCAGCAGCCAAGATAGAAGGGAGAGGAATGGCTACACCTTC,CASSQDRRERNGYTF
TRBJ2-2,TRBV27,NA,NA,TGTGCCAGATGCGGGGAGCTGTTTTTT,CARCGELFF
TRBJ2-5,TRBV12-3/TRBV12-4,NA,NA,TGTGCCAGCAGTAGGGAGACTTACCAAGAGACCCAGTACTTC,CASSRETYQETQYF
TRBJ2-1,TRBV2,few,NA,TGTGCCAGCAGGGCTTACAATGAGCAGTTCTTC,CASRAYNEQFF
TRBJ1-4,TRBV20-1,NA,NA,TGCAGTGCAAGGGGGTTGGGGATCGATGAAAAACTGTTTTTT,CSARGLGIDEKLFF
TRBJ2-4,TRBV3-1,NA,NA,TGTGCCAGCAGCCAAGGGTCCCCACCCACTTGGAACTTC,CASSQGSPPTWNF
TRBJ1-2,TRBV20-1,once,NA,TGCAGTGCTCGGACAGAAAACTATGGCTACACCTTC,CSARTENYGYTF
TRBJ2-1,TRBV9,NA,NA,TGTGCCAGCAGCGCCCCGGGACTGGCGACCTACAATGAGCAGTTCTTC,CASSAPGLATYNEQFF
TRBJ1-1,TRBV30,few,NA,TGTGCCTGGAGTCGAGGGGGACTCACTGAAGCTTTCTTT,CAWSRGGLTEAFF